Below, one T cell receptor (beta chain) is given with its context. Its antigen remains unknown. Building of the TCR beta libraries involved iRepertoire HTBI primers and Arm-PCR of CDR3 regions. TCRdb passed the multiplex PCR reads through MiXCR, listing each CDR3 protein once. The data contain roughly 500,000 distinct CDR3 sequences, less than 25% of them singletons. The time point denotes: persistent/refractory GD, antithyroid drugs over 5 years with positive TRAb. Preparation of the TCR library used RNA extracted from PBMCs. This specimen belongs to a study of regulatory T cells in long-lasting Graves disease. Germline lookup yields CDR1 KGHDR and CDR2 SFDVKD. Trimming cost V 4 bases and J 3 bases; bases outside gene matches: 8. This CDR3 spans 15 amino acids. Whole-study results and caveats: Thyroid tissue went unstudied; only peripheral blood was examined. Newly diagnosed disease favored TRBV20-1 and TRBJ2-1 over persistent disease.

The sequences come from peripheral blood mononuclear cells (PBMCs), collected when the disease was refractory, from a patient treated with antithyroid drugs. This clonotype was obtained from a female donor with Graves disease. The chain is built from TRBV24-1 and TRBJ2-7, with 7 bases fitting TRBD1. CDR3 bases: TGTGCCACCAGTGAAACCGGAACAGGGGTCTACGAGCAGTACTTC. Translating it yields CATSETGTGVYEQYF.